This TCR beta chain appears in the sequencing data of a study of blood T cells in healthy people across ages (dated by TCRdb to about 2015). Study-wide context: In model experiments, template switching captured roughly one uniquely barcoded TCR beta cDNA molecule for every two T cells. Using the same blood draw, the study looked at two additional independent replicas of 1 million unique cDNA reads for two donors, one aged 18 to 30 and the other aged 80 or older. Using deep sequencing normalized with unique cDNA molecular identifiers, the study measured how TCR beta repertoire diversity changes with age. Four age groups were formed from the donors: young (average 16 years), middle-aged (around 39), aged (approximately 60) and long-lived (about 80).

Results and caveats for the whole study, not just this receptor: Bulk unsorted PBMC profiling prevented conclusive comparison of naive and antigen-experienced compartments. The long-lived group showed more naive CD4+ T cells, fewer expanded clones and increased TCR diversity than the aged group, suggesting age selection. Donor CMV infection status was unknown, potentially confounding age-related changes in expanded clonotypes. As age increased, observed TCR beta diversity per million T cells dropped in a roughly linear way, and a significant reduction was already evident by age approximately 40. A strong correlation was found between observed TCR beta diversity and the percentage of naive T cells measured by flow cytometry. Total diversity estimates from one million sequenced T cells were considered lower bounds and underestimates.

The CDR3 numbers 14 residues from cysteine through phenylalanine. Kept here is only the CDR3 DNA, which spans 42 bases and is read in frame from base 1. The germline V gene sets CDR1 to MNHEY and CDR2 to SVGAGI. V is reduced by 3 bases and J by 8 bases, leaving a spacing of 14 bases between them. Donors were a few dozen systemically healthy Caucasian individuals from Russia aged roughly 6 to 90 years. Each donor gave 8.5 to 10 milliliters of peripheral blood, collected into EDTA-treated Vacutainer tubes. Ficoll-Paque density-gradient centrifugation was used to isolate PBMCs, with at least 7 million per sample. Trizol reagent was used to extract total RNA from the PBMCs, yielding at least 6 micrograms per sample. For every donor, an aliquot of PBMCs went through flow cytometry to measure the percentages of naive CD45RAhigh/CD27high T cells. Comment on this clonotype: It lacks a known antigen. No qualities accompany the bases; no much larger clone lies one base away.

Receptors were amplified or captured by 5' RACE. The sample was run on an Illumina HiSeq 2500. A second PCR of roughly 6 to 11 cycles was performed with a sample-barcoded 5' primer and a J-beta primer mix. A unique molecular identifier was introduced onto each TCR beta cDNA molecule by a template-switch 5' adaptor carrying 12 random nucleotides. Each sample yielded at least 2.5 million CDR3-containing paired-end reads. First-strand cDNA was synthesized from all RNA with the Mint cDNA synthesis kit, primed by a TRBC-specific oligonucleotide. Following uracil-DNA glycosylase treatment, all cDNA underwent a first 18-cycle PCR with the universal primers M1SS and BC2_uni_R. The paper's processing steps were these. For normalization, 1 million high-quality reads were randomly selected from each sample, with every read carrying a distinct molecular identifier. Reads with shared molecular identifiers were discarded instead of being binned into consensus sequences. MiTCR, set to a Q25 quality threshold and the strictest error-elimination algorithm, was used for CDR3 identification, clonotype clustering and error correction. A nonparametric unseen species model with Euler transformation was used to estimate lower-bound total TCR beta diversity. The raw public data were reprocessed by TCRdb itself: fastp quality trimming at Q25, MiXCR clonotype calling, in-frame beta chains only. Every CDR3 protein is listed once, alongside the most common genes and DNA of its rows. TCRdb assigned the V and J calls; the authors' analysis was not used. In all, the sample holds 450,000 to 600,000 distinct CDR3 sequences, and about 28% of those were seen once. The top ten clonotypes cover approximately 3.6% of the sample.

Another study also made use of these data, one on T cells of mothers and their children. The second investigation adds: The donors were nine systemically healthy Caucasian individuals, made up of three mothers and their six children. cDNA synthesis used all of the extracted RNA, with roughly 1.5 ug of RNA in each 15 ul reaction. In the second PCR, sample barcodes and 2-4 random nucleotides were introduced via the M1S primer. Over 9 million TCR beta CDR3 reads came from each mother, compared with around 3 million reads from each child. Thymic selection similarly shapes TCR recombination output in related and unrelated pairs, with minor effect from inherited differences. Related mother-child pairs always showed normalized repertoire overlap that was slightly higher than in unrelated mother-child pairs, though the difference was never significant. With a sensitivity of roughly 93 clones per million clonotypes, no persistent microchimeric T cell clones were detected. To look for features that set related mother-child pairs apart from unrelated individuals, the researchers ran deep NGS to compare the TCR beta repertoires of mothers and children. On average, the children were about 10 +/- 4 years old, while the mothers were approximately 41 +/- 4 years old. After adapter ligation with NEBNext reagents, the libraries were sequenced on Illumina HiSeq 2000 with 100+100 nt paired-end reads. To prevent cross-contamination, the mother and child libraries were prepared one month apart and sequenced in separate runs. Between about 500,000 and 2,100,000 distinct TCR beta clonotypes were identified per donor. Naive TCR beta clonotypes were estimated from low-frequency clonotypes matched to each donor's FACS-determined naive share, without sorting.

The TCR originated in a boy between 2 and 10 years old in good health. The chain employs TRBV6-5 and TRBJ2-1; TRBD2 is a weak D gene call, 5 bases matching. Sequencing was performed on blood. The nucleotide sequence is TGTGCCAGCAGTTATCGGCTAGCCCCTCATGAGCAGTTCTTC. This gives the protein CASSYRLAPHEQFF.